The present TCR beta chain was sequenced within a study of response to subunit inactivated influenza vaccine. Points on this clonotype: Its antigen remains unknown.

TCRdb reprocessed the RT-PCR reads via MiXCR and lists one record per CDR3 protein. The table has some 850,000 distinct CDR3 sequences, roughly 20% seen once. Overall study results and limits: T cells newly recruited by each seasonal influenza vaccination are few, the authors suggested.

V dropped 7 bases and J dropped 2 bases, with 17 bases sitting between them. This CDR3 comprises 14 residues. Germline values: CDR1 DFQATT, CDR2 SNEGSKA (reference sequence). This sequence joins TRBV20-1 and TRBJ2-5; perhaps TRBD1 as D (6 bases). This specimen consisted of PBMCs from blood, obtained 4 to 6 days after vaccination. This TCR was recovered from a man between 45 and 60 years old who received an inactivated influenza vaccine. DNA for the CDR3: TGCAGTGAAACGGGACATCGTTCACAAGAGACCCAGTACTTC. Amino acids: CSETGHRSQETQYF.